This T cell receptor beta chain was profiled in a study of T cell responses to AZD1222 COVID-19 vaccine. Germline V CDR1 and CDR2: SQVTM, ANQGSEA. The CDR3 spans 12 residues. Concerning this clone itself: Its antigen is as yet unknown.

Study-wide findings and caveats: Close to half of spike-specific TCRs reportedly recognize unmutated variant regions. White British people made up most donors, females outnumbered males, and clonal diversity was possibly underestimated.

Clones were sequenced by immunoSEQ multiplex PCR, and TCRdb holds only the in-frame ones, with some missing. Found here are roughly 200,000 clones, roughly 93% of them singletons; the top ten hold 0.95% to 1.3%. This sequence was found in an adult who received the MenACWY meningococcal vaccine as a control. J is TRBJ1-1 and V is TRBV29-1; 9 bases agree with TRBD1. Sequenced material: peripheral blood, taken 28 days after the second dose of the MenACWY control vaccine. CDR3 loop: CRGSGQGTEAFF. Here the CDR3 DNA reads TGCAGGGGTTCGGGACAGGGCACTGAAGCTTTCTTT.